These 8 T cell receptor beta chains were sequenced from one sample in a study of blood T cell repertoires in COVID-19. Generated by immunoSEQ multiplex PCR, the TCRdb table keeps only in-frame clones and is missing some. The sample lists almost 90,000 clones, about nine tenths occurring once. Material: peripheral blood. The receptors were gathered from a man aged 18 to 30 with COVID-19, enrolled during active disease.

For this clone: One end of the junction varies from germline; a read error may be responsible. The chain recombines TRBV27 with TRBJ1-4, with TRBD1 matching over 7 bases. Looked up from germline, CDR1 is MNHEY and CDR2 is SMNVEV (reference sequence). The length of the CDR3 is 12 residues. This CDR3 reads CASSATGEKLLF. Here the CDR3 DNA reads TGTGCCAGCAGTGCAACAGGGGAAAAACTGCTTTTT.

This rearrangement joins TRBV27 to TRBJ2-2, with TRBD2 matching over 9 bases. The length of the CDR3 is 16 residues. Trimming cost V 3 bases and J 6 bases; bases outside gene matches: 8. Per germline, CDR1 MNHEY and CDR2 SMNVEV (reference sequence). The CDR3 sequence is CASSFGGRAGAGELFF. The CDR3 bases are TGTGCCAGCAGTTTTGGCGGGAGGGCCGGGGCCGGGGAGCTGTTTTTT.

DNA for the CDR3: TGCGCCAGCAGCTTGACCTCCACTAGCACAGATACGCAGTATTTT. Protein sequence: CASSLTSTSTDTQYF. V gene TRBV5-1 combines with J gene TRBJ2-3, with D unclear. This CDR3 spans 15 amino acids. V lost 1 base to trimming and J lost 0 bases, with 9 bases between them. Germline V gene lookup returns CDR1 SGHRS and CDR2 YFSETQ.

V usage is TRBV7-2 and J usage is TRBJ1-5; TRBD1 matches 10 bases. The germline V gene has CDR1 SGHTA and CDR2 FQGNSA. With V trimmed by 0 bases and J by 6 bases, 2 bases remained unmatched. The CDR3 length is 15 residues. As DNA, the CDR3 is TGTGCCAGCAGCTTAGCGGACAGGGGGTCTCAGCCCCAGCATTTT. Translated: CASSLADRGSQPQHF.

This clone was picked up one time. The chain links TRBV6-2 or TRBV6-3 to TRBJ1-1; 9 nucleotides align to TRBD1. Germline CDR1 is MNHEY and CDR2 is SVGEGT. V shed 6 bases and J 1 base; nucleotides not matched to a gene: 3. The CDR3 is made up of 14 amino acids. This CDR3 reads CASSVQGANTEAFF. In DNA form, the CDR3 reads TGTGCCAGCAGCGTACAGGGGGCGAACACTGAAGCTTTCTTT.

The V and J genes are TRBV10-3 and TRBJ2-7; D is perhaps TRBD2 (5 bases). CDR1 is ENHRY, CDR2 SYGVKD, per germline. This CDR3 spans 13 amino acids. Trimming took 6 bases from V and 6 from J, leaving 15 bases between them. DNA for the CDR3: TGTGCCATCAGGGGAGCGGATGGGAGCGAGCAGTACTTC. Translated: CAIRGADGSEQYF.

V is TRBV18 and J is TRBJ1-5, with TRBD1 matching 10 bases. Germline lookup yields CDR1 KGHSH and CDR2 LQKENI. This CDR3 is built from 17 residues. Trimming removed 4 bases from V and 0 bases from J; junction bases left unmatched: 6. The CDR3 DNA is TGTGCCAGCTCACTGACAGGGGGCGAATATAGCAATCAGCCCCAGCATTTT. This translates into CASSLTGGEYSNQPQHF.

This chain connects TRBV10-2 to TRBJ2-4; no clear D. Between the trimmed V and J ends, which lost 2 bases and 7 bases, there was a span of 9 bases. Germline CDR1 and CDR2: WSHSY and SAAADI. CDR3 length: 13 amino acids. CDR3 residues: CASSESRWNIQYF. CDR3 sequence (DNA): TGCGCCAGCAGTGAGAGCCGTTGGAACATTCAGTACTTC.